This T cell receptor beta chain comes out of a study of shared clonotypes between healthy human individuals. Across the whole study: There were three CD4 naive, three CD4 memory, two CD8 naive and one CD8 memory plates per donor.

Each donor was a Caucasian adult residing in Nashville, Tennessee. Here immunoSEQ multiplex PCR was the method, and the copy in TCRdb shows in-frame clones only, minus some. Of millions of clones listed, roughly 93% are singletons. CDR1 SGHTA and CDR2 FQGTGA come from the germline V gene. V lost 2 bases and J lost 9; bases outside the gene matches: 1. CDR3 length: 12 residues. The rearrangement joins TRBV7-3 to TRBJ2-1; 7 nucleotides match TRBD1. The sequence derives from a man aged 18-30 years in good health. Some clones in this sample may be carry-over from other donors' samples. Input material: naive CD4+ T cells from PBMCs. Subset described: CD45RA+ positively selected. The CDR3 nucleotides are TGTGCCAGCAGCTTAGACAGGGTTGAGCAGTTCTTC. Translated: CASSLDRVEQFF.